Below are 29 T cell receptor beta chains sequenced from a single sample in a study of shared clonotypes between healthy human individuals. Assay used: immunoSEQ multiplex PCR; TCRdb lists only in-frame clones, some missing. The sample records roughly 1,500,000 clones, 95% to 99% being singletons. Sequencing was performed on naive CD4+ T cells sorted from blood. Noted subset: CD45RA+ positively selected. The receptors here all came from a man aged 30 to 39 in good health.

The chain has TRBV6-1 and TRBJ1-1; D is uncertain. The germline V gene has CDR1 MNHNS and CDR2 SASEGT. V lost 11 bases and J lost 0, with 16 bases in between. This CDR3 has 14 amino acids. The CDR3 nucleotides read TGTGCCGGAACCAGTGGGCTCATGAACACTGAAGCTTTCTTT. As protein: CAGTSGLMNTEAFF.

The J gene is TRBJ1-5, the V gene TRBV2; D ambiguous. Germline CDR1 SNHLY, CDR2 FYNNEI. V was cut by 8 bases and J by 7 bases, with 9 bases left in between. CDR3 length: 11 residues. Here the CDR3 reads CASRDGQPQHF. The CDR3 coding sequence is TGTGCCAGCCGAGACGGGCAGCCCCAGCATTTT.

The genes are TRBV18 and TRBJ2-7; 10 positions agree with TRBD2. Germline V gene data show CDR1 as KGHSH and CDR2 as LQKENI. The CDR3 spans 12 residues. The junction had 2 bases not matched to a gene; V was cut back by 6 bases and J by 6 bases. CDR3 sequence reads: CASSLAGAEQYF. The DNA for the CDR3 is TGTGCCAGCTCTCTAGCGGGAGCCGAGCAGTACTTC.

The rearrangement uses TRBV28 and TRBJ2-7, with D unresolved. The CDR3 totals 10 residues. The V end lost 3 bases, the J end lost 9 bases, and 6 bases lay between the germline ends. The germline V gene has CDR1 MDHEN and CDR2 SYDVKM. CDR3 sequence reads: CASSFERQYF. CDR3 bases: TGTGCCAGCAGTTTTGAGCGGCAGTACTTC.

The V call is TRBV29-1, the J call TRBJ1-3, with unresolved D. CDR1 and CDR2 (germline): SQVTM, ANQGSEA. Trimming left V 6 bases short and J 4 bases short, with 13 bases between. This CDR3 spans 13 amino acids. The CDR3 reads CSVDLGVGNTIYF. The CDR3 bases are TGCAGCGTGGACCTCGGGGTAGGAAACACCATATATTTT.

The chain uses TRBV19 and TRBJ2-7, with D maybe TRBD1 (5 bases). CDR1 and CDR2 from the germline V gene are LNHDA and SQIVND (reference sequence). CDR3 length equals 13 residues. Trimming removed 6 bases at V and 2 bases at J, with 11 bases between. The CDR3 coding sequence is TGTGCCAGTAGCTTTCTAGGGGCCTACGAGCAGTACTTC. Translation gives CASSFLGAYEQYF. The full variable domain, completed using reference TRBV19 and TRBJ2-7, is DGGITQSPKYLFRKEGQNVTLSCEQNLNHDAMYWYRQDPGQGLRLIYYSQIVNDFQKGDIAEGYSVSREKKESFPLTVTSAQKNPTAFYLCASSFLGAYEQYFGPGTRLTVT.

This rearrangement joins TRBV5-8 to TRBJ1-1; unclear D gene. Germline V gene sequence: CDR1 SGHTS, CDR2 YDEGEE. The CDR3 consists of 16 residues. V was clipped by 4 bases and J by 3 bases, with 19 bases between them. The CDR3 DNA reads as TGTGCCAGCAGCCCGACCCACGGCGTTCGAGACACTGAAGCTTTCTTT. Its translation: CASSPTHGVRDTEAFF.

The chain has TRBV11-1 and TRBJ2-4; 10 bases align to TRBD1. The CDR3 length is 15 residues. With V trimmed by 5 bases and J by 6 bases, 7 bases remained unmatched. CDR1 and CDR2 from the germline V gene are SGHAT and FQDESV (reference sequence). CDR3 DNA: TGTGCCAGCAGCCCCAAGGGACAGGGGAGAAACATTCAGTACTTC. This sequence encodes CASSPKGQGRNIQYF.

The genes are TRBV2 and TRBJ2-7, with 10 bases aligning to TRBD2. CDR1 and CDR2 from the germline V gene are SNHLY and FYNNEI. The CDR3 runs to 14 residues. Trimming cost V 11 bases and J 3 bases; bases outside gene matches: 10. The CDR3 DNA reads TGTGCCCAGCACCTAGCGGGAGCGAGCTACGAGCAGTACTTC. This sequence encodes CAQHLAGASYEQYF. Using reference TRBV2 and TRBJ2-7 for the parts outside the CDR3, the full variable domain is EPEVTQTPSHQVTQMGQEVILRCVPISNHLYFYWYRQILGQKVEFLVSFYNNEISEKSEIFDDQFSVERPDGSNFTLKIRSTKLEDSAMYFCAQHLAGASYEQYFGPGTRLTVT.

The V gene is TRBV28, the J gene TRBJ2-7, with TRBD2 identical over 12 bases. Germline V lookup: CDR1 MDHEN, CDR2 SYDVKM. Trimming at V came to 5 bases and at J to 2 bases, leaving 7 bases not matched to a gene. This CDR3 is built from 16 residues. CDR3: CASSLRTSGITYEQYF. The CDR3 coding sequence is TGTGCCAGCAGTCTCAGGACTAGCGGGATCACCTACGAGCAGTACTTC.

The gene calls are TRBV10-2 and TRBJ2-1, with 9 nucleotides matching TRBD1. Losses at the gene ends were 9 bases for V and 4 bases for J; bases not matched to a gene: 10. Per germline, CDR1 WSHSY and CDR2 SAAADI. This CDR3 is built from 15 residues. CDR3 sequence: CASHTGGPLYNEQFF. DNA for the CDR3: TGCGCCAGTCACACAGGGGGCCCGCTATACAATGAGCAGTTCTTC.

A single count supports this clone. This chain uses TRBV30 with TRBJ2-1, with 9 bases identical to TRBD2. The CDR3 has 15 amino acids. From germline, CDR1 is GTSNPN and CDR2 SVGIG (reference sequence). The J segment lost 8 bases and the V segment lost 4 bases, leaving 12 bases of the junction unmatched. In DNA form, the CDR3 reads TGTGCCTGGAAACGAGCGGGAGGACTGATCTATGAGCAGTTCTTC. Translating gives CAWKRAGGLIYEQFF. The whole variable domain, filled in from reference TRBV30 and TRBJ2-1, reads SQTIHQWPATLVQPVGSPLSLECTVEGTSNPNLYWYRQAAGRGLQLLFYSVGIGQISSEVPQNLSASRPQDRQFILSSKKLLLSDSGFYLCAWKRAGGLIYEQFFGPGTRLTVL.

The CDR3 DNA reads as TGTGCCAGCAGCCATTTGGCGGGAGGCACCGGGGAGCTGTTTTTT. It yields the protein CASSHLAGGTGELFF. The chain combines TRBV14 with TRBJ2-2, with 8 bases fitting TRBD2. J gave up 4 bases and V 3 bases, and 4 bases lay outside the gene matches. From germline, CDR1 is SGHDN and CDR2 FVKESK. This CDR3 region has 15 residues.

V and J are TRBV11-2 and TRBJ2-1; TRBD1 aligns across 9 bases. This CDR3 has 15 amino acids. Germline V CDR1 and CDR2: SGHAT, FQNNGV. V trimming: 5 bases; J trimming: 7 bases; junction bases outside the gene matches: 9. The CDR3 loop is CASSPVQGARNEQFF. CDR3 nucleotide sequence: TGTGCCAGCAGCCCCGTACAGGGGGCAAGAAATGAGCAGTTCTTC.

The chain links TRBV7-8 to TRBJ1-1; D call uncertain. Between the trimmed V and J ends, which lost 2 bases and 1 base, there was a span of 8 bases. The germline CDR1 and CDR2 sequences are SGHVS and FQNEAQ. The CDR3 is 14 residues long. The CDR3 is CASSLTQTNTEAFF. The CDR3 DNA is TGTGCCAGCAGCTTAACACAGACGAACACTGAAGCTTTCTTT.

The chain has TRBV28 and TRBJ2-1; a possible D gene is TRBD1 (6 bases). V shed 3 bases and J shed 3 bases, with 15 bases lying between them. Germline V lookup: CDR1 MDHEN, CDR2 SYDVKM. The CDR3 extends over 16 amino acids. CDR3 sequence: CASSFRTGGLYNEQFF. The CDR3 bases are TGTGCCAGCAGTTTTCGGACTGGGGGCCTCTACAATGAGCAGTTCTTC.

The V call is TRBV9, the J call TRBJ2-7, with D tentatively TRBD1 (5 bases). The germline V and J ends were trimmed by 5 bases and 1 base, with 13 bases remaining between them. Germline CDR1 SGDLS, CDR2 YYNGEE. CDR3 size: 14 residues. The CDR3 coding sequence is TGTGCCAGCAGTACGAGACAGTTTTCCTACGAGCAGTACTTC. It specifies CASSTRQFSYEQYF.

This rearrangement joins TRBV18 to TRBJ2-1; TRBD1 matches 12 bases. The germline CDR1 and CDR2 sequences are KGHSH and LQKENI. J was trimmed by 7 bases and V by 3 bases; bases with no gene match: 4. This CDR3 has 15 residues. The CDR3 here is CASSPGTGGLNEQFF. CDR3 nucleotide sequence: TGTGCCAGCTCACCGGGGACAGGGGGCCTTAATGAGCAGTTCTTC.

The chain combines TRBV4-2 with TRBJ1-1; tentative D call: TRBD1 (6 bases). The germline V gene has CDR1 LGHNA and CDR2 YNFKEQ. CDR3 length: 15 amino acids. V was clipped by 7 bases and J by 5 bases, with 20 bases between them. The CDR3 protein is CASTSLGRGGTEAFF. The CDR3 DNA reads TGTGCCAGCACCTCCCTGGGCAGGGGTGGAACTGAAGCTTTCTTT.

The chain joins TRBV7-8 to TRBJ2-2, with D possibly matching TRBD1 (6 bases). In germline, CDR1 is SGHVS, CDR2 FQNEAQ. V was shortened by 5 bases and J by 2 bases, with 18 bases between the two germline ends. This CDR3 region has 17 residues. The CDR3 here is CASSHLGGQLNTGELFF. As DNA, the CDR3 is TGTGCCAGCAGCCACCTAGGAGGACAGCTCAACACCGGGGAGCTGTTTTTT.

The chain links TRBV30 to TRBJ2-1; 10 bases agree with TRBD2. Per germline, CDR1 GTSNPN and CDR2 SVGIG (reference sequence). The CDR3 sequence is 15 residues long. Losses at the gene ends were 0 bases for V and 7 bases for J; bases not matched to a gene: 6. In nucleotides, the CDR3 is TGTGCCTGGAGTGTACGCCGGACTAGCGGTAATGAGCAGTTCTTC. Amino acid sequence: CAWSVRRTSGNEQFF.

The chain employs TRBV7-8 and TRBJ2-7; a weak D match, TRBD1 (6 bases). The germline gives CDR1 SGHVS, CDR2 FQNEAQ. The V end lost 5 bases, the J end lost 6 bases, and 17 bases lay between the germline ends. CDR3 length: 14 amino acids. CDR3 bases: TGTGCCAGCAGCCCCCGGACAGACCCTTCCGAGCAGTACTTC. The encoded protein is CASSPRTDPSEQYF.

The V gene is TRBV11-2, the J gene TRBJ1-1; a possible D gene is TRBD1 (5 bases). The CDR3 extends over 13 amino acids. The germline V and J ends were trimmed by 4 bases and 5 bases, with 11 bases remaining between them. Germline V gene sequence: CDR1 SGHAT, CDR2 FQNNGV. The CDR3: CASSSMGGTEAFF. The CDR3 DNA reads TGTGCCAGCAGCTCGATGGGGGGGACTGAAGCTTTCTTT.

In its sample, this clone was seen once. The chain carries TRBV5-4 and TRBJ1-1; tentative D call: TRBD1 (6 bases). The CDR3 spans 14 residues. Looked up from germline, CDR1 is SGHNT and CDR2 is YYREEE (reference sequence). Trimming cost V 1 base and J 5 bases, with 12 bases left between them. Here the CDR3 reads CASSLRGGGTEAFF. CDR3 sequence (DNA): TGTGCCAGCAGCTTGAGGGGAGGGGGAACTGAAGCTTTCTTT.

The CDR3 region is CASSQEITYEQYF. CDR3 coding DNA: TGCGCCAGCAGCCAAGAAATCACCTACGAGCAGTACTTC. The rearrangement uses TRBV4-3 and TRBJ2-7; D uncertain. This CDR3 is 13 amino acids long. V was clipped by 0 bases and J by 2 bases, with 5 bases between them. Germline V gives CDR1 LGHNA, CDR2 YSLEER.

J is TRBJ2-2 and V is TRBV9, with no clear D. Trimming removed 4 bases at V and 0 bases at J, with 10 bases between. Germline lookup yields CDR1 SGDLS and CDR2 YYNGEE. The CDR3 is 15 residues long. DNA of the CDR3: TGTGCCAGCAGCACACCACGAGCGAACACCGGGGAGCTGTTTTTT. Its translation: CASSTPRANTGELFF. Filled out from reference TRBV9 and TRBJ2-2, the complete variable domain reads DSGVTQTPKHLITATGQRVTLRCSPRSGDLSVYWYQQSLDQGLQFLIQYYNGEERAKGNILERFSAQQFPDLHSELNLSSLELGDSALYFCASSTPRANTGELFFGEGSRLTVL.

This chain connects TRBV6-5 to TRBJ2-7; D tentatively reads TRBD1 or TRBD2 (5 bases each). The CDR3 extends over 14 amino acids. Germline CDR1 MNHEY, CDR2 SVGAGI. V gave up 8 bases and J gave up 0 bases, with 14 bases separating them. The CDR3 spells CASVRDGTSYEQYF. The CDR3 DNA follows: TGTGCCAGCGTCCGGGACGGGACCTCCTACGAGCAGTACTTC.

About this clone itself: The same CDR3 is also encoded by other DNA sequences in this sample. The V call is TRBV18, the J call TRBJ1-4, with D tentatively TRBD1 (5 bases). Deletions cut 5 bases from V and 7 bases from J, with 8 bases between. CDR1 and CDR2 from the germline V gene are KGHSH and LQKENI. This CDR3 is 12 amino acids long. CDR3 nucleotide sequence: TGTGCCAGCTCAACCGGGGGTGAAAAACTGTTTTTT. It encodes CASSTGGEKLFF.

The chain is built from TRBV7-2 and TRBJ1-5, with 9 bases aligning to TRBD1. The CDR3 sequence is 15 residues long. The junction had 6 bases not matched to a gene; V was cut back by 5 bases and J by 4 bases. Germline V gene sequence: CDR1 SGHTA, CDR2 FQGNSA. DNA of the CDR3: TGTGCCAGCAGCCCCCGGACAGGGGCTAATCAGCCCCAGCATTTT. Translation gives CASSPRTGANQPQHF.